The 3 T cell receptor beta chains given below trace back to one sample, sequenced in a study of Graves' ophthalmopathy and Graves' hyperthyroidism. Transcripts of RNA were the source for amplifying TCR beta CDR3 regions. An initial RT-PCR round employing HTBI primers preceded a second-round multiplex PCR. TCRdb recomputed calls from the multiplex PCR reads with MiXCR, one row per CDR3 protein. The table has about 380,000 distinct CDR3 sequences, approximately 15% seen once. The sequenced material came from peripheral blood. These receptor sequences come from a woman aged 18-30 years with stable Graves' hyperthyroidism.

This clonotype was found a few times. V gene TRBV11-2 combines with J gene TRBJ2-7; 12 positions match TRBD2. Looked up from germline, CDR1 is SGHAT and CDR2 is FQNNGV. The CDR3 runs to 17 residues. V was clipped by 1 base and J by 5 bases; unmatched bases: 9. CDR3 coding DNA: TGTGCCAGCAGCTTAGTTTCTAGCGGGGGGGCTCCCCACGAGCAGTACTTC. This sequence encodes CASSLVSSGGAPHEQYF.

CDR3 nucleotide sequence: TGTGCCAGCAGCCAAGAGGGACAGTACGAGCAGTACTTC. Translation: CASSQEGQYEQYF. The rearrangement uses TRBV4-2 and TRBJ2-7; TRBD1 matches at 7 bases. The CDR3 totals 13 residues. V dropped 0 bases and J dropped 4; count of bases not matched to a gene: 0. The germline gives CDR1 LGHNA, CDR2 YNFKEQ.

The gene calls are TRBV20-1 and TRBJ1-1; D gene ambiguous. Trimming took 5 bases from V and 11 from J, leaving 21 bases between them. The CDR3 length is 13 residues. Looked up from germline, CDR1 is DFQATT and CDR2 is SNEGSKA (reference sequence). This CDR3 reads CSAVPVEVESAFF. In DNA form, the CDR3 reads TGCAGTGCTGTCCCGGTTGAAGTCGAAAGCGCTTTCTTT.